Here is one T cell receptor beta chain with its context. Sequencing was performed with immunoSEQ multiplex PCR; in TCRdb, only in-frame clones are kept and a portion is missing. Of 250,000 to 300,000 clones listed, about 86% are singletons. The sample comes from a study of blood T cell repertoires in COVID-19. Turning to the study itself: T cells, B-cell-depleted T cells, or PBMCs provided the cDNA or gDNA that served as material.

V lost 7 bases, J lost 4 bases, and 12 bases stayed unmatched. This CDR3 spans 16 amino acids. CDR1 and CDR2 (germline): SNHLY, FYNNEI. The genes are TRBV2 and TRBJ1-1; 10 bases match TRBD1. The sample taken for sequencing was peripheral blood. The receptor comes from a woman in her 70s with COVID-19, enrolled during active disease. CDR3 nucleotides: TGTGCCAGCACCTCTCCAGCGGGACAGGGGTCCACTGAAGCTTTCTTT. Protein sequence: CASTSPAGQGSTEAFF.